This TCR beta chain was retrieved from a study of vaccination and CD4 T cells after COVID-19. Whole-study context: Each participant underwent a two-dose regimen of either the BNT162b2 or the mRNA-1273 vaccine. Whole-study results and caveats: Median SARS-CoV-2-reactive clonotype numbers went up from around 20 to 38, but not significantly.

With the Oncomine TCR Beta short-read assay, DNA from cultured CD4+ T cells was sequenced. Cultures of CD4+ T cells served as the source for extracting genomic DNA. TCRdb analysed the PCR reads with MiXCR anew, one entry per CDR3 protein. The profile shows 13,000 to 15,000 distinct CDR3 sequences, approximately 61% of them singletons. The CDR3 spans 11 residues. With 6 bases removed from V and 3 bases from J, the gap between germline ends came to 5 bases. CDR1 is MDHEN and CDR2 is SYDVKM in the germline V gene. As to this clonotype: Its specificity is not known.

Specified treatment: approximately nine-day PBMC culture with coronavirus spike peptide pools or control peptides (ViraFEST assay). Sequences were obtained from CD4+ T cells from blood, cultured in vitro. The TCR originated in a human donor who had recovered from COVID-19. The rearrangement uses TRBV28 and TRBJ1-2; D unresolved. CDR3 sequence reads: CASSSYYGYTF. The DNA for the CDR3 is TGTGCCAGCAGCTCCTACTATGGCTACACCTTC.